This entry features one T cell receptor (beta chain) sequence. The antigen is unknown. PCR primers comprised 60 Vbeta and 13 Jbeta primers. Measured with immunoSEQ multiplex PCR; TCRdb has only the in-frame clones, and not every one. The top ten hold around 1.8% of the sample, which has more than 200,000 clones, approximately 79% seen once. The data originate from a study of cytomegalovirus exposure and HLA in healthy donors. Notes on the study in general: Within an earlier analysis, most TCR beta V segments proved productive either about 90% or about 30% of the time. A later analysis showed HLA-associated TCR beta chains outstripping equally common others in clonal expansion. Follow-up analysis seemed to connect common viral pathogens with several of the most significant clusters identified. An Asian-associated ancestry cluster reportedly showed fewer N-insertions than the roughly 670-donor mean in a later analysis.

This CDR3 spans 16 amino acids. Germline values: CDR1 MNHNS, CDR2 SASEGT. V trimming: 1 base; J trimming: 8 bases; junction bases outside the gene matches: 13. Sequenced input: PBMCs. This sequence joins TRBV6-1 and TRBJ1-2; 7 bases fit TRBD1. The source of this sequence is a man aged 18 to 35 in good health and CMV-seronegative. The CDR3 coding sequence is TGTGCCAGCAGTGAAGAGTATATGGGGACAGTGAGGGGCTACACCTTC. Amino acids: CASSEEYMGTVRGYTF.